The next 4 T cell receptor beta chains were all read from a single sample in a study of cytomegalovirus exposure and HLA in healthy donors. The PCR contained 60 Vbeta and 13 Jbeta primers. The table came from immunoSEQ multiplex PCR; TCRdb's copy has only in-frame clones and leaves some out. This table holds around 120,000 clones, 81% found once. Sequenced material: PBMCs. Every receptor here comes from a man between 18 and 35 years old in good health and CMV-seronegative.

Concerning this clone: At one end, the junction sequence differs from germline, possibly due to a read error. Other nucleotide sequences from this sample produce the same CDR3. This sequence joins TRBV6-5 and TRBJ2-7; TRBD1 matches at 10 bases. Germline values: CDR1 MNHEY, CDR2 SVGAGI. This CDR3 has 14 amino acids. CDR3 coding DNA: TGTGCCAGCAGTCCCGGGACAGGGGATCGGGTACGTTGGTTC. Its protein is CASSPGTGDRVRWF.

The V and J genes are TRBV5-4 and TRBJ1-1, with a tentative D call TRBD1 (5 bases). Between the trimmed V and J ends, which lost 3 bases and 3 bases, there was a span of 12 bases. The germline V gene has CDR1 SGHNT and CDR2 YYREEE (reference sequence). This CDR3 contains 14 residues. CDR3 coding DNA: TGTGCCAGCAGCTCACCTGACAGAGACACTGAAGCTTTCTTT. It codes for CASSSPDRDTEAFF.

The chain uses TRBV4-1 and TRBJ1-5; a possible D gene is TRBD1 (5 bases). The CDR3 length is 17 residues. V lost 4 bases and J lost 3, with 19 bases in between. Germline CDR1 MGHRA, CDR2 YSYEKL. CDR3 nucleotide sequence: TGCGCCAGCAGCCCGAGTCGGGGGTCAATAGACAATCAGCCCCAGCATTTT. Protein sequence: CASSPSRGSIDNQPQHF.

The chain carries TRBV28 and TRBJ1-1, with TRBD1 matching over 10 bases. Germline-derived CDR1 and CDR2 are MDHEN and SYDVKM. There are 16 residues in the CDR3. The J segment lost 0 bases and the V segment lost 6 bases, leaving 7 bases of the junction unmatched. The DNA of the CDR3 is TGTGCCAGCAGGGCCGGGACAGGGGATGTGAACACTGAAGCTTTCTTT. Protein sequence: CASRAGTGDVNTEAFF.